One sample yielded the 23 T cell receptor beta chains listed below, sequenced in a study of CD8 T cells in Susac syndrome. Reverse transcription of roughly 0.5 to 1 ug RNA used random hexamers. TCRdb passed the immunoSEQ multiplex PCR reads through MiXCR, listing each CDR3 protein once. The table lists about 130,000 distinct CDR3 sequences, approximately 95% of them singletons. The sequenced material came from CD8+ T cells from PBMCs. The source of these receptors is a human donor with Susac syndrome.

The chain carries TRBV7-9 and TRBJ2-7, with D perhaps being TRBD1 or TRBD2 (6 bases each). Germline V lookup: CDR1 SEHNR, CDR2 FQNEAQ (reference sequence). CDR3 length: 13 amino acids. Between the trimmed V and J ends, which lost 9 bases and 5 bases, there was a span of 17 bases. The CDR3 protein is CARGGPGKDEQYF. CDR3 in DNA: TGTGCCAGGGGGGGCCCCGGGAAGGACGAGCAGTACTTC. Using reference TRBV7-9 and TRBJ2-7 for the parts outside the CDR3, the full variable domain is DTGVSQNPRHKITKRGQNVTFRCDPISEHNRLYWYRQTLGQGPEFLTYFQNEAQLEKSRLLSDRFSAERPKGSFSTLEIQRTEQGDSAMYLCARGGPGKDEQYFGPGTRLTVT.

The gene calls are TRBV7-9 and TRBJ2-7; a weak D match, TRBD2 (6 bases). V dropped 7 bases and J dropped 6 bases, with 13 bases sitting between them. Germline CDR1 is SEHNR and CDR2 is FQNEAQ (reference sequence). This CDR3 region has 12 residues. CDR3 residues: CASTPRESEQYF. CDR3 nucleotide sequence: TGTGCCAGCACTCCCCGGGAGAGCGAGCAGTACTTC.

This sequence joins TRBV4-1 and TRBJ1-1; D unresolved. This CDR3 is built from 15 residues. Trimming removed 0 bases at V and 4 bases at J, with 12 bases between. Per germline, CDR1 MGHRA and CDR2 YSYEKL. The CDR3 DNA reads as TGCGCCAGCAGCCAAGATGTGAACTGGCCCACTGAAGCTTTCTTT. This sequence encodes CASSQDVNWPTEAFF.

CDR3 region: CASSSGTGGGNEQFF. The CDR3 nucleotides are TGTGCCAGCAGCTCCGGGACAGGGGGCGGCAATGAGCAGTTCTTC. The chain has TRBV11-2 and TRBJ2-1; TRBD1 aligns across 12 bases. Germline CDR1 and CDR2: SGHAT and FQNNGV. The length of the CDR3 is 15 residues. V lost 4 bases to trimming and J lost 6 bases; unmatched junction nucleotides: 4.

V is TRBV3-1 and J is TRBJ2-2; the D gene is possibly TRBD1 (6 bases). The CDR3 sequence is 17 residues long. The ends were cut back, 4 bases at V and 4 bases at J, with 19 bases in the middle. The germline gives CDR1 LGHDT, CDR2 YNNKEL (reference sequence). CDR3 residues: CASSRFRAGAGTGELFF. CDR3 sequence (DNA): TGTGCCAGCAGCCGCTTCCGTGCAGGGGCCGGCACCGGGGAGCTGTTTTTT.

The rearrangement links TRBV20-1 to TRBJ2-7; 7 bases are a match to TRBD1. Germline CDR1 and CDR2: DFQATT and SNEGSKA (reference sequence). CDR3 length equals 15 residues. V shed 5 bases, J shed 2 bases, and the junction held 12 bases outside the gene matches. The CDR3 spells CSAAPRGQHTYEQYF. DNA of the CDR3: TGCAGTGCTGCGCCTAGGGGACAGCATACCTACGAGCAGTACTTC.

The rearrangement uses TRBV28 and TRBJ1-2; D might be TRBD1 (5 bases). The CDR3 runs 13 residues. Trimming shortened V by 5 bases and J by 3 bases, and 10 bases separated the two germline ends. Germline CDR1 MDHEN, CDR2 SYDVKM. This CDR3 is CASSAWGDYGYTF. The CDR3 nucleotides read TGTGCCAGCAGTGCTTGGGGGGACTATGGCTACACCTTC.

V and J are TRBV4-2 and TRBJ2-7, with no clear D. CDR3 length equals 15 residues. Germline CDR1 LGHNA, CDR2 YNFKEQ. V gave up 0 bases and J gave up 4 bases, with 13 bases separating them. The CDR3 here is CASSQDMGGVYEQYF. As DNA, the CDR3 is TGTGCCAGCAGCCAAGATATGGGTGGCGTTTACGAGCAGTACTTC.

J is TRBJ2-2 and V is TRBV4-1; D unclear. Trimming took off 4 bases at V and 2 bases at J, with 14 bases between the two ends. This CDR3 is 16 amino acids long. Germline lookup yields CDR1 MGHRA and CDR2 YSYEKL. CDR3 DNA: TGCGCCAGCAGCCCTATCGGTCTGGAAAACACCGGGGAGCTGTTTTTT. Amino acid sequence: CASSPIGLENTGELFF.

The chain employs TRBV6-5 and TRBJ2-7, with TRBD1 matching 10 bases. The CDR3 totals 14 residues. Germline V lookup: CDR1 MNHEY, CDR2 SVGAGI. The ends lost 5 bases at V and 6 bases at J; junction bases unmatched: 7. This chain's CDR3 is CASSGGQGGIEQYF. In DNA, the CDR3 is TGTGCCAGCAGTGGAGGACAGGGGGGCATCGAGCAGTACTTC.

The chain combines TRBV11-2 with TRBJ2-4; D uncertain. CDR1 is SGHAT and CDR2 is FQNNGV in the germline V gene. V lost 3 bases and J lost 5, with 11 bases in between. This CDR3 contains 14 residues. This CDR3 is CASSFQLAENIQYF. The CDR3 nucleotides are TGTGCCAGCAGCTTCCAGTTGGCAGAAAACATTCAGTACTTC.

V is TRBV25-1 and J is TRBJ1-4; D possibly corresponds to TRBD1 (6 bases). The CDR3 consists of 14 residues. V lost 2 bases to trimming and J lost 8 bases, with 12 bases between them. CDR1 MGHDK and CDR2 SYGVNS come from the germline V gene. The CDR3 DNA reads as TGTGCCAGCAGTGAACAGGGGTACGGGGAAAAACTGTTTTTT. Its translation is CASSEQGYGEKLFF.

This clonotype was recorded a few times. CDR3 in amino acids: CSVRTDGGEQYF. CDR3 bases: TGCAGCGTTCGGACGGACGGCGGCGAGCAGTACTTC. This chain joins TRBV29-1 and TRBJ2-7, with unresolved D. The CDR3 loop spans 12 amino acids. Between the trimmed V and J ends, which lost 5 bases and 6 bases, there was a span of 14 bases. In germline, CDR1 is SQVTM, CDR2 ANQGSEA.

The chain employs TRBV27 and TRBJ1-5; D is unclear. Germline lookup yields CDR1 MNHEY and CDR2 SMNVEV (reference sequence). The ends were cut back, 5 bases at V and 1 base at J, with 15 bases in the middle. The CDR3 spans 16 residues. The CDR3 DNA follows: TGTGCCAGCAGTACCGCCGATCGGGGAAGCAATCAGCCCCAGCATTTT. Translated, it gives CASSTADRGSNQPQHF.

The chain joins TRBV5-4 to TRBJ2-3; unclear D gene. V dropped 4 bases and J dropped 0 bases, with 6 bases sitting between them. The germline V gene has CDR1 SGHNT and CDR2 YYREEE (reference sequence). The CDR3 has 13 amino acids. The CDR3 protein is CASSVTSTDTQYF. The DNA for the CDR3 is TGTGCCAGCAGCGTCACGAGCACAGATACGCAGTATTTT.

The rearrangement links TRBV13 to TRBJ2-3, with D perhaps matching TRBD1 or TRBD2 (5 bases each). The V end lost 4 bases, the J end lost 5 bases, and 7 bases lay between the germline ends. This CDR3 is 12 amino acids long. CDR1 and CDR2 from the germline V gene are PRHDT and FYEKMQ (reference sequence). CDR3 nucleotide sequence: TGTGCCAGCAGCTCAGGGAGAGATACGCAGTATTTT. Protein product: CASSSGRDTQYF.

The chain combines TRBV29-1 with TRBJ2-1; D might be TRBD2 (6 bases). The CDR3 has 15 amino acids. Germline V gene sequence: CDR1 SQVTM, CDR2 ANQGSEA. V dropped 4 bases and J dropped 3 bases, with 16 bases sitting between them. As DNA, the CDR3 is TGCAGCGTTGCGGGAGTCCCCCTCCACTACAATGAGCAGTTCTTC. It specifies CSVAGVPLHYNEQFF.

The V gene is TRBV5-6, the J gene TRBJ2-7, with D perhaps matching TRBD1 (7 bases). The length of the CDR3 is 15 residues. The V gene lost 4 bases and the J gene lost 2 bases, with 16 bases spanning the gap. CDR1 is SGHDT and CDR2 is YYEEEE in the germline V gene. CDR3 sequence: CASSIAGGLTYEQYF. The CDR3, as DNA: TGTGCCAGCAGCATAGCAGGGGGGCTGACCTACGAGCAGTACTTC.

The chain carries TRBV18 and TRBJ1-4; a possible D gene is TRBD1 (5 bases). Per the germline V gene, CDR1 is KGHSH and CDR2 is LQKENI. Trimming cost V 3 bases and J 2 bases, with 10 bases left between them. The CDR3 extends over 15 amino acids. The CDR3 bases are TGTGCCAGCTCACCGGGACGGATGACTAATGAAAAACTGTTTTTT. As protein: CASSPGRMTNEKLFF.

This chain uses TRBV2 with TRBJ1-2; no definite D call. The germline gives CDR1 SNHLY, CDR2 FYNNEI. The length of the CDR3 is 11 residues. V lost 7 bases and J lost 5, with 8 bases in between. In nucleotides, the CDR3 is TGTGCCAGCATGCTCGGGTATGGCTACACCTTC. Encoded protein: CASMLGYGYTF. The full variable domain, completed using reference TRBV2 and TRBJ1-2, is EPEVTQTPSHQVTQMGQEVILRCVPISNHLYFYWYRQILGQKVEFLVSFYNNEISEKSEIFDDQFSVERPDGSNFTLKIRSTKLEDSAMYFCASMLGYGYTFGSGTRLTVV.

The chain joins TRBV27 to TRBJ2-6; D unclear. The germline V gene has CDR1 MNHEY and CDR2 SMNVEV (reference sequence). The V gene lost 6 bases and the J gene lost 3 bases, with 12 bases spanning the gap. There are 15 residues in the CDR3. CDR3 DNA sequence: TGTGCCAGCAGCTCAATCGGGTATGGGGCCAACGTCCTGACTTTC. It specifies CASSSIGYGANVLTF.

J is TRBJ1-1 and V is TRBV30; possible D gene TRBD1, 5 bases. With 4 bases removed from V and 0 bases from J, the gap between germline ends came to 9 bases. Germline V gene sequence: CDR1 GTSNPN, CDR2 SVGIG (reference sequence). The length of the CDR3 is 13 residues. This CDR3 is CAWMSGMNTEAFF. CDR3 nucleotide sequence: TGTGCCTGGATGTCAGGGATGAACACTGAAGCTTTCTTT.

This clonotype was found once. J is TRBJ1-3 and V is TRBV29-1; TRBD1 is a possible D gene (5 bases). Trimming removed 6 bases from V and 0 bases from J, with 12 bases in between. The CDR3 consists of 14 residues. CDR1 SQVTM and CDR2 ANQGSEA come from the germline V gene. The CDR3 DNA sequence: TGCAGCGTGGTCGGACAATCCTCTGGAAACACCATATATTTT. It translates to CSVVGQSSGNTIYF.